The 5 T cell receptor beta chains presented below share a single source sample, sequenced in a study of CD8 T cells in ankylosing spondylitis. TCRdb redid the calling of the 5' RACE reads with MiXCR, one entry per CDR3 protein. The sample contains about 36,000 distinct CDR3 sequences, about 11% of which appear only once. The sample comprised synovial fluid, either unsorted or a sorted T cell fraction (not recorded which). These TCRs come from a male donor with ankylosing spondylitis.

This clonotype was seen many times. A junction end diverges from the germline sequence, so it may reflect a read error. Written as DNA, the CDR3 is TGTGCCAGCAGGAAACCGGGACTCAAGTTTGGGTTGTATAGCTTC. Its translation is CASRKPGLKFGLYSF. The chain is built from TRBV11-2 and TRBJ2-1; a weak D match, TRBD2 (6 bases). This CDR3 is 15 amino acids long. Germline CDR1 is SGHAT and CDR2 is FQNNGV.

This clonotype was seen more than once but under ten times. The V gene is TRBV7-9, the J gene TRBJ1-5, with D unresolved. Germline V lookup: CDR1 SEHNR, CDR2 FQNEAQ (reference sequence). The length of the CDR3 is 12 residues. Trimming pared 5 bases from V and 4 bases from J, leaving 6 bases between. CDR3 DNA sequence: TGTGCCAGCAGCCTGCAGAATCAGCCCCAGCATTTT. This translates into CASSLQNQPQHF.

This clonotype occurred a few times. The chain joins TRBV28 to TRBJ2-3; maybe TRBD2 (7 bases). This CDR3 contains 16 residues. Germline loops: CDR1 MDHEN, CDR2 SYDVKM. The V end was cut by 7 bases, the J end by 1 base, with 18 bases between. The CDR3, as DNA: TGTGCCAGCAATTTGTCGGGGGGCCGGCGCACAGATACGCAGTATTTT. This sequence encodes CASNLSGGRRTDTQYF.

The chain combines TRBV7-6 with TRBJ2-3, with D unclear. V was cut by 5 bases and J by 2 bases, with 17 bases left in between. This CDR3 contains 16 residues. Germline CDR1 SGHVS, CDR2 FNYEAQ. The CDR3 here is CASSIRGASYTDTQYF. DNA of the CDR3: TGTGCCAGCAGCATCCGCGGCGCCTCTTACACAGATACGCAGTATTTT.

There are a few counts of this clonotype. The chain uses TRBV12-3 or TRBV12-4 and TRBJ2-7; D may be TRBD1 or TRBD2 (6 bases each). Trimming left V 3 bases short and J 2 bases short, with 8 bases between. The CDR3 extends over 13 amino acids. CDR3 protein: CASSFGGPYEQYF. The CDR3 nucleotides read TGTGCCAGCAGTTTCGGGGGCCCCTACGAGCAGTACTTC.